These 30 T cell receptor beta chains were sequenced from one sample in a study of blood T cells in healthy people across ages. Using a J-beta primer mix together with a sample-barcoded 5' primer, a second PCR was run for about 7 to 12 cycles. TCRdb passed the 5' RACE reads through MiXCR, listing each CDR3 protein once. The sample lists some 1.4 million distinct CDR3 sequences; around two fifths were seen once. The sequenced material came from blood. These receptor sequences come from a woman younger than 30 in good health.

Here the CDR3 DNA reads TGCAGCGTCGTCAGGGGTACCTTTGAAGCTTTCTTT. This codes for CSVVRGTFEAFF. V gene TRBV29-1 combines with J gene TRBJ1-1, with a tentative D call TRBD1 (6 bases). CDR3 length: 12 residues. The V gene's germline CDR1 is SQVTM and CDR2 ANQGSEA. The V and J ends lost 6 bases and 7 bases respectively, with 15 bases between them. The entire variable domain, with the rest obtained from reference TRBV29-1 and TRBJ1-1, is as follows: SAVISQKPSRDICQRGTSLTIQCQVDSQVTMMFWYRQQPGQSLTLIATANQGSEATYESGFVIDKFPISRPNLTFSTLTVSNMSPEDSSIYLCSVVRGTFEAFFGQGTRLTVV.

This clonotype appeared once. This chain links TRBV30 with TRBJ1-2; TRBD1 aligns across 7 bases. V was clipped by 3 bases and J by 8 bases; unmatched bases: 6. This CDR3 region has 12 residues. Germline values: CDR1 GTSNPN, CDR2 SVGIG (reference sequence). CDR3 sequence (DNA): TGTGCCTGGAGCGTCGGGACAGCAGGCTACACCTTC. Its protein product is CAWSVGTAGYTF.

This clonotype was recorded a few times. The genes are TRBV5-1 and TRBJ2-7, with TRBD1 identical over 7 bases. J lost 7 bases, V lost 0 bases, and 13 bases had no gene match. The germline CDR1 and CDR2 sequences are SGHRS and YFSETQ. The CDR3 contains 16 residues. The CDR3 loop reads CASSLGGDSAYREQYF. CDR3 nucleotides: TGCGCCAGCAGCTTGGGAGGGGACAGCGCATATAGAGAGCAGTACTTC.

This clonotype was detected only a few times. The chain has TRBV7-2 and TRBJ2-3, with D possibly TRBD2 on 5 matching bases. The CDR3 runs 15 residues. V lost 1 base, J lost 1 base, and 9 bases lay in between. The V gene's germline CDR1 is SGHTA and CDR2 FQGNSA. The CDR3 reads CASSLGLPGTDTQYF. CDR3 DNA sequence: TGTGCCAGCAGCTTAGGACTACCAGGCACAGATACGCAGTATTTT.

The rearrangement links TRBV20-1 to TRBJ2-2; D might be TRBD2 (5 bases). The CDR3 contains 14 residues. Germline lookup yields CDR1 DFQATT and CDR2 SNEGSKA (reference sequence). Trimming stripped 6 bases from V and 2 bases from J, with 13 bases between. The DNA of the CDR3 is TGCAGTGCCCGCGAGGGCGTTAACACCGGGGAGCTGTTTTTT. Translation: CSAREGVNTGELFF.

This clonotype has more than one count but fewer than ten. The CDR3 loop is CASRPQGAGTYGYTF. Here the CDR3 DNA reads TGTGCCAGCAGACCCCAGGGGGCAGGCACGTATGGCTACACCTTC. The chain carries TRBV6-4 and TRBJ1-2, with 8 bases fitting TRBD1. The germline V gene has CDR1 MRHNA and CDR2 SNTAGT. Trimming removed 6 bases from V and 5 bases from J; junction bases left unmatched: 11. CDR3 length: 15 amino acids.

This clonotype was counted only a few times. This chain connects TRBV5-6 to TRBJ2-4; D might be TRBD2 (6 bases). The assigned J gene may be wrong: the sequence end matches TRBJ2-5 better. The length of the CDR3 is 16 residues. The germline V gene encodes CDR1 SGHDT and CDR2 YYEEEE. The CDR3 sequence is CASSLLGAGDGETQYF. In DNA form, the CDR3 reads TGTGCCAGCAGCTTGTTAGGAGCGGGTGACGGAGAGACCCAGTACTTC.

The V call is TRBV6-1, the J call TRBJ2-1, with unresolved D. The germline V gene has CDR1 MNHNS and CDR2 SASEGT. The CDR3 covers 17 residues. V lost 0 bases and J lost 0, with 12 bases in between. The DNA for the CDR3 is TGTGCCAGCAGTGAAGCGGGTCTATCGAGCTCCTACAATGAGCAGTTCTTC. It specifies CASSEAGLSSSYNEQFF.

This clonotype appeared a single time. The chain joins TRBV6-1 to TRBJ2-4; 7 bases map to TRBD1. Germline loops: CDR1 MNHNS, CDR2 SASEGT. Trimming cost V 1 base and J 7 bases; bases outside gene matches: 7. This CDR3 comprises 15 residues. For the CDR3, the DNA is TGTGCCAGCAGTGAAGGGCAGACAGGGATGAACATTCAGTACTTC. This gives the protein CASSEGQTGMNIQYF.

The gene calls are TRBV25-1 and TRBJ2-3; maybe TRBD2 (6 bases). The CDR3 length is 14 residues. Trimming shortened V by 3 bases and J by 10 bases, and 17 bases separated the two germline ends. Looked up from germline, CDR1 is MGHDK and CDR2 is SYGVNS. CDR3 amino acids: CASSEGLAPWAQYF. The CDR3, as DNA: TGTGCCAGCAGTGAGGGCCTAGCGCCCTGGGCGCAGTATTTT.

A remark on this clonotype: A junction boundary mismatches the germline segment, possibly from a read error. The genes are TRBV28 and TRBJ2-3, with a weak D call TRBD2 (5 bases). This CDR3 is 16 amino acids long. Germline loops: CDR1 MDHEN, CDR2 SYDVKM. CDR3 sequence (DNA): TGTGCCAGCAGCCCTCCGTCCCCGGGGAGCACAGATGCGCAGTATTTT. Translated: CASSPPSPGSTDAQYF.

This clonotype was picked up one time. The conserved final phenylalanine or tryptophan is absent from the CDR3, which likely points to a read error. The V call is TRBV5-1, the J call TRBJ2-7; TRBD2 is a possible D gene (5 bases). Germline values: CDR1 SGHRS, CDR2 YFSETQ. The V end lost 4 bases, the J end lost 0 bases, and 14 bases lay between the germline ends. This CDR3 comprises 15 residues. CDR3 loop: CASSLESGDSYEQYL. The CDR3 DNA sequence: TGCGCCAGCAGCCTGGAGAGCGGCGACTCCTACGAGCAGTACTTA.

The chain carries TRBV27 and TRBJ1-1; D not resolved. Germline V gene lookup returns CDR1 MNHEY and CDR2 SMNVEV (reference sequence). The CDR3 covers 15 residues. The V and J ends lost 5 bases and 1 base respectively, with 14 bases between them. CDR3 sequence (DNA): TGTGCCAGCAGTGCTGAACCAGCAAGGAACACTGAAGCTTTCTTT. It translates to CASSAEPARNTEAFF.

The rearrangement links TRBV12-3 or TRBV12-4 to TRBJ1-5; TRBD1 is a possible D gene (6 bases). V was pared by 8 bases and J by 4 bases, with 12 bases between. This CDR3 spans 13 amino acids. CDR3 residues: CASAGGANQPQHF. The CDR3 nucleotides are TGTGCCAGCGCCGGGGGGGCAAATCAGCCCCAGCATTTT.

The table lists this clonotype with a few counts. This chain uses TRBV20-1 with TRBJ2-2, with 9 positions matching TRBD1. This CDR3 spans 14 amino acids. Germline assignment: CDR1 DFQATT and CDR2 SNEGSKA (reference sequence). Trimming at V came to 2 bases and at J to 7 bases, leaving 5 bases not matched to a gene. The CDR3 DNA is TGCAGTGCTAGAACACAGGGGGCTGGCGGGGAGCTGTTTTTT. Its protein product is CSARTQGAGGELFF.

The chain recombines TRBV7-2 with TRBJ2-7, with 8 positions matching TRBD2. Germline assignment: CDR1 SGHTA and CDR2 FQGNSA. The length of the CDR3 is 14 residues. J gave up 1 base and V 5 bases, and 4 bases lay outside the gene matches. The CDR3 DNA reads as TGTGCCAGCAGCCCCCAGCGGGAGTCCTACGAGCAGTACTTC. Encoded protein: CASSPQRESYEQYF.

This chain uses TRBV9 with TRBJ1-6; 7 bases match TRBD1. This CDR3 contains 15 residues. With 6 bases clipped from V and 7 bases from J, the junction kept 10 bases outside the gene matches. Looked up from germline, CDR1 is SGDLS and CDR2 is YYNGEE. CDR3 in amino acids: CASTGEDRFNSPLHF. CDR3 nucleotides: TGTGCCAGCACCGGGGAGGACAGGTTCAATTCACCCCTCCACTTT.

This clonotype was seen more than once but under ten times. The chain employs TRBV7-9 and TRBJ2-4; 7 bases agree with TRBD2. The J call is doubtful: the DNA matches TRBJ2-7 better. This CDR3 comprises 15 residues. The germline gives CDR1 SEHNR, CDR2 FQNEAQ (reference sequence). DNA of the CDR3: TGTGCCAGCAGCTTAGTTCCTAGCGGTGGATACGAGCAGTACTTC. Encoded protein: CASSLVPSGGYEQYF.

This clonotype has only a few counts. At one of its ends the junction is not consistent with the germline gene, which may arise from a read error. The J gene is TRBJ2-1, the V gene TRBV2; 7 bases match TRBD2. The CDR3 has 16 amino acids. Germline CDR1 reads SNHLY; CDR2 reads FYNNEI. CDR3 DNA sequence: TGTGCCAGCAGTGTCTGGGGGAGGGCCTCCTTCAATGAGCAGTTCTTC. This encodes CASSVWGRASFNEQFF. The full variable domain, completed using reference TRBV2 and TRBJ2-1, is EPEVTQTPSHQVTQMGQEVILRCVPISNHLYFYWYRQILGQKVEFLVSFYNNEISEKSEIFDDQFSVERPDGSNFTLKIRSTKLEDSAMYFCASSVWGRASFNEQFFGPGTRLTVL.

J is TRBJ2-1 and V is TRBV10-3; D gene uncertain. Gene TRBJ2-7 matches the end of the DNA better, so the J call may be wrong. The CDR3 has 13 residues. Germline assignment: CDR1 ENHRY and CDR2 SYGVKD. The CDR3 DNA is TGTGCCATCTTTCTTCAGGAAAACAATGAGCAGTACTTC. Residues: CAIFLQENNEQYF.

The sample holds a few counts of this clonotype. This rearrangement joins TRBV7-2 to TRBJ1-2, with D possibly matching TRBD1 (6 bases). Germline lookup yields CDR1 SGHTA and CDR2 FQGNSA. The CDR3 extends over 14 amino acids. Trimming took 5 bases from V and 4 from J, leaving 14 bases between them. Here the CDR3 reads CASSGPTGFYGYTF. As DNA, the CDR3 is TGTGCCAGCAGCGGACCTACAGGGTTCTATGGCTACACCTTC.

The rearrangement links TRBV7-9 to TRBJ1-4, with 9 positions matching TRBD1. The CDR3 is 15 amino acids. Per germline, CDR1 SEHNR and CDR2 FQNEAQ (reference sequence). The V segment lost 5 bases and the J segment 8 bases; nucleotides outside the gene matches: 9. CDR3 region: CASSEGDRAREKLFF. The DNA of the CDR3 is TGTGCCAGCAGCGAGGGGGACAGGGCGCGCGAAAAACTGTTTTTT.

There are a few counts of this clonotype. The chain carries TRBV7-9 and TRBJ1-4; no definite D call. This CDR3 comprises 15 residues. Germline-derived CDR1 and CDR2 are SEHNR and FQNEAQ (reference sequence). V was clipped by 5 bases and J by 6 bases, with 16 bases between them. The chain's CDR3 is CASSLDRTGDEKLFF. The CDR3 DNA reads TGTGCCAGCAGCCTGGACCGGACCGGAGATGAAAAACTGTTTTTT. The whole variable domain, remainder taken from reference TRBV7-9 and TRBJ1-4, is DTGVSQNPRHKITKRGQNVTFRCDPISEHNRLYWYRQTLGQGPEFLTYFQNEAQLEKSRLLSDRFSAERPKGSFSTLEIQRTEQGDSAMYLCASSLDRTGDEKLFFGSGTQLSVL.

The sample holds a few counts of this clonotype. The V gene is TRBV5-5, the J gene TRBJ1-1; the D is unclear. Germline loops: CDR1 SGHKS, CDR2 YYEKEE (reference sequence). The CDR3 sequence is 14 residues long. V lost 0 bases and J 3 bases, leaving 9 bases between the germline ends. This CDR3 reads CASSLVGPHTEAFF. CDR3 nucleotides: TGTGCCAGCAGCTTGGTGGGCCCTCACACTGAAGCTTTCTTT.

This chain uses TRBV7-3 with TRBJ2-1, with 9 positions matching TRBD1. The J call may be faulty, since TRBJ2-7 better matches the DNA end. This CDR3 is 15 amino acids long. Germline CDR1 is SGHTA and CDR2 is FQGTGA. CDR3 amino acids: CASSSPGQGDNEQYF. CDR3 DNA: TGTGCCAGCAGCTCACCGGGACAGGGCGACAATGAGCAGTACTTC.

This clonotype was picked up a small number of times. The chain couples TRBV16 to TRBJ1-5; TRBD1 aligns across 9 bases. The length of the CDR3 is 15 residues. V dropped 4 bases and J dropped 7; count of bases not matched to a gene: 8. The germline CDR1 and CDR2 sequences are KGHSY and FQNENV. The CDR3 region has the DNA TGTGCCAGCAGCCGCGACGGGGGACAGGGCCAGCCCCAGCATTTT. Amino acids: CASSRDGGQGQPQHF.

As to this clonotype: One junction end does not reproduce the germline sequence, and a read error may be involved. The rearrangement links TRBV5-1 to TRBJ2-2; D gene unclear. The germline CDR1 and CDR2 sequences are SGHRS and YFSETQ. The CDR3 extends over 16 amino acids. The CDR3 nucleotides read TGCGCCAGCAGCTTGGTAGGTTTGGTGAACGCCGGGGAGCTGTTTTTT. Translation: CASSLVGLVNAGELFF.

The V gene is TRBV30, the J gene TRBJ1-2; D unresolved. The germline V gene has CDR1 GTSNPN and CDR2 SVGIG (reference sequence). V lost 4 bases, J lost 8 bases, and 20 bases lay in between. The CDR3 is made up of 14 amino acids. This CDR3 reads CAWMLGIGVRGYTF. The CDR3 DNA sequence: TGTGCCTGGATGCTAGGGATCGGGGTTAGGGGCTACACCTTC.

V usage is TRBV9 and J usage is TRBJ1-5; no reliable D call. Trimming pared 4 bases from V and 3 bases from J, leaving 14 bases between. The CDR3 has 15 residues. Germline CDR1 SGDLS, CDR2 YYNGEE. CDR3 residues: CASSPSPAFNQPQHF. The CDR3 DNA is TGTGCCAGCAGCCCTAGCCCGGCATTCAATCAGCCCCAGCATTTT.

The chain carries TRBV3-1 and TRBJ1-5; D gene uncertain. This CDR3 comprises 16 residues. CDR1 and CDR2 (germline): LGHDT, YNNKEL (reference sequence). V lost 1 base and J 3 bases, leaving 13 bases between the germline ends. This chain's CDR3 is CASSQGSPSTNQPQHF. For the CDR3, the DNA is TGTGCCAGCAGCCAAGGTTCACCGTCTACCAATCAGCCCCAGCATTTT.